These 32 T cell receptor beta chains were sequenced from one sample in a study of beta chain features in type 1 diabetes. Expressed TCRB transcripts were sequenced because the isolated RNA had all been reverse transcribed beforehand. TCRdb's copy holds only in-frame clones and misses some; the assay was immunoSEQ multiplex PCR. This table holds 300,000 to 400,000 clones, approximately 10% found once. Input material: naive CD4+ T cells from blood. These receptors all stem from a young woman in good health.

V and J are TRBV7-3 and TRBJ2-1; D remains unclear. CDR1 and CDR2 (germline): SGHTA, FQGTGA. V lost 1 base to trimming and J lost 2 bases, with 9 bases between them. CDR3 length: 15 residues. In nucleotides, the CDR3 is TGTGCCAGCAGCTTAAGTAGAGTTCCCTACAATGAGCAGTTCTTC. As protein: CASSLSRVPYNEQFF.

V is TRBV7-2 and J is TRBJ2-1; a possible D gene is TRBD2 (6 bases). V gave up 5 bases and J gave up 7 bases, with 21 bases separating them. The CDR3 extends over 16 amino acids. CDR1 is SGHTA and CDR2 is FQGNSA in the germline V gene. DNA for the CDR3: TGTGCCAGCAGCAGGGGAGGAAAAGGGTACTTAAATGAGCAGTTCTTC. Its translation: CASSRGGKGYLNEQFF.

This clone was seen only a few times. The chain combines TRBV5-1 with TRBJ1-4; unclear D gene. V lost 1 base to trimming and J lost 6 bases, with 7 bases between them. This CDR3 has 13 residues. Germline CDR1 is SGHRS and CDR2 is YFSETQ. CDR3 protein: CASSLQVDEKLFF. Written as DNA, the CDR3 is TGCGCCAGCAGCTTGCAGGTGGATGAAAAACTGTTTTTT. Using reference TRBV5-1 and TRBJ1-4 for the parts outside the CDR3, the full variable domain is KAGVTQTPRYLIKTRGQQVTLSCSPISGHRSVSWYQQTPGQGLQFLFEYFSETQRNKGNFPGRFSGRQFSNSRSEMNVSTLELGDSALYLCASSLQVDEKLFFGSGTQLSVL.

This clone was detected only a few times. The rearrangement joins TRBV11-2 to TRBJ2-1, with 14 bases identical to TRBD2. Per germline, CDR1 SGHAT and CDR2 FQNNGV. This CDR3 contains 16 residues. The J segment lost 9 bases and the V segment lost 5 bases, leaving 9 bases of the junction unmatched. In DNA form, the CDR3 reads TGTGCCAGCAGCCCGCAGGGACTAGCGGGAGTGGGTGAGCAGTTCTTC. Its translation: CASSPQGLAGVGEQFF.

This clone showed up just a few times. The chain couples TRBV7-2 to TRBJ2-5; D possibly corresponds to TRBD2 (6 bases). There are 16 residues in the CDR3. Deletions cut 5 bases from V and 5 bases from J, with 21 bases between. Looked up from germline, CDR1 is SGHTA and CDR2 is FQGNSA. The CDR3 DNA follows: TGTGCCAGCAGCCAAGATCATAGCGGAGCTAGGGAGACCCAGTACTTC. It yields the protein CASSQDHSGARETQYF. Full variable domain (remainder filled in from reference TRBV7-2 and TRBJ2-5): GAGVSQSPSNKVTEKGKDVELRCDPISGHTALYWYRQSLGQGLEFLIYFQGNSAPDKSGLPSDRFSAERTGGSVSTLTIQRTQQEDSAVYLCASSQDHSGARETQYFGPGTRLLVL.

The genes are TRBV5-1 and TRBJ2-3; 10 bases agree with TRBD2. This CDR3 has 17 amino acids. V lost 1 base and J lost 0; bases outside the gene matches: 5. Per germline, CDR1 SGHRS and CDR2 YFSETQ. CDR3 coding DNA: TGCGCCAGCAGCTTGCCACTAGCGGGGATTAGCACAGATACGCAGTATTTT. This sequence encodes CASSLPLAGISTDTQYF.

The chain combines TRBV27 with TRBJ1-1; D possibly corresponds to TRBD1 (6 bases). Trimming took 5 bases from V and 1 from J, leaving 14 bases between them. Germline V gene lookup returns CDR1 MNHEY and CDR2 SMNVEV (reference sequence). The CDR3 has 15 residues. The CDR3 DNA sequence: TGTGCCAGCAGTCTGGCGGGGGCGAGGAACACTGAAGCTTTCTTT. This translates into CASSLAGARNTEAFF.

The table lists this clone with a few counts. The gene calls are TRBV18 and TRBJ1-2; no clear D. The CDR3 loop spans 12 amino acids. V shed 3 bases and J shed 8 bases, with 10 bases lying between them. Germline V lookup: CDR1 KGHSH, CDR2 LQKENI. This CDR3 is CASSPRAPGYTF. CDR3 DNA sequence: TGTGCCAGCTCACCGCGGGCGCCAGGCTACACCTTC.

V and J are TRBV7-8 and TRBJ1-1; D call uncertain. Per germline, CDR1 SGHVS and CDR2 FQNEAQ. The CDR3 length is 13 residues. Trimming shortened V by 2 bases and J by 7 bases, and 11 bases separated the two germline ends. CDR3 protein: CASSLRVAVEAFF. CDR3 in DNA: TGTGCCAGCAGCTTACGTGTCGCAGTTGAAGCTTTCTTT.

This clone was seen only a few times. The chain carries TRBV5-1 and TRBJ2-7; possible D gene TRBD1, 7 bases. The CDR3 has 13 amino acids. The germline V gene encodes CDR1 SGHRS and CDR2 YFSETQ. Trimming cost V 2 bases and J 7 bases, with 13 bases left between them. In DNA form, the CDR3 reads TGCGCCAGCAGCTTCGGGGCAGGGGGGGAGCAGTACTTC. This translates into CASSFGAGGEQYF.

The CDR3 is CASSLDRVNYGYTF. The CDR3 nucleotides are TGTGCCAGCAGCCTGGACAGGGTTAACTATGGCTACACCTTC. The chain combines TRBV5-4 with TRBJ1-2; 8 bases align to TRBD1. With 4 bases clipped from V and 1 base from J, the junction kept 3 bases outside the gene matches. This CDR3 spans 14 amino acids. Per germline, CDR1 SGHNT and CDR2 YYREEE (reference sequence).

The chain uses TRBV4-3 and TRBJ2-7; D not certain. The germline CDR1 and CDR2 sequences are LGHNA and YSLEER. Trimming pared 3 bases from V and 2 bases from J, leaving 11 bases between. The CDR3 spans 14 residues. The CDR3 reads CASSQEFDTYEQYF. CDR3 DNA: TGCGCCAGCAGCCAGGAATTTGACACCTACGAGCAGTACTTC.

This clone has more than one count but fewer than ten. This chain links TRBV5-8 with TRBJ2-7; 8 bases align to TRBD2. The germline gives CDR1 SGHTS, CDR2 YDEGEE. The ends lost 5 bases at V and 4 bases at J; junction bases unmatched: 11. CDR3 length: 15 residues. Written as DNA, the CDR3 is TGTGCCAGCAGTCCCCGCGGAGCGGGAGAATACGAGCAGTACTTC. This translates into CASSPRGAGEYEQYF.

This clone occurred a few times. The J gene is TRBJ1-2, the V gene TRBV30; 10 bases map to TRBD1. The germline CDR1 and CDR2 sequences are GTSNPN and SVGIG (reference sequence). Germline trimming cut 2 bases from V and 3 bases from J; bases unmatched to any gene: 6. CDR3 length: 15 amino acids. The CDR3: CAWSLRDRGHYGYTF. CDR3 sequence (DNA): TGTGCCTGGAGTTTGAGGGACAGGGGTCACTATGGCTACACCTTC.

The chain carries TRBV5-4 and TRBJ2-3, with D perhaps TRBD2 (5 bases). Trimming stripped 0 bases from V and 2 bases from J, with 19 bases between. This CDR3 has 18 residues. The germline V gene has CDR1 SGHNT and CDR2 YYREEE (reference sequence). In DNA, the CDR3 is TGTGCCAGCAGCTTGGCAGCAGCGCGGGTTCTTTTCACAGATACGCAGTATTTT. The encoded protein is CASSLAAARVLFTDTQYF.

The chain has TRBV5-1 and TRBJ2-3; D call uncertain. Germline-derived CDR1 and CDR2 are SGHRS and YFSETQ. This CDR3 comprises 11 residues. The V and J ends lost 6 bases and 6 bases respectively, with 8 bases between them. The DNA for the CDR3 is TGCGCCAGCACCAACGAGGATACGCAGTATTTT. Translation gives CASTNEDTQYF.

In nucleotides, the CDR3 is TGTGCCAGCAGCCCCGGCGGGGTCTTGGCACAAGAGACCCAGTACTTC. Its translation is CASSPGGVLAQETQYF. This rearrangement joins TRBV5-4 to TRBJ2-5, with D possibly TRBD2 on 6 matching bases. V shed 4 bases and J shed 2 bases, with 18 bases lying between them. Germline V gene sequence: CDR1 SGHNT, CDR2 YYREEE (reference sequence). The CDR3 contains 16 residues.

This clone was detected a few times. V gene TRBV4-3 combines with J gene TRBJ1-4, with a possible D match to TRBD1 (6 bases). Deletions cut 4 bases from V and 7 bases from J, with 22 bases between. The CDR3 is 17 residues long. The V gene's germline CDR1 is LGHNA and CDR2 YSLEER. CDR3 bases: TGCGCCAGCAGCCCCAACCCGATTAACCAAGGGGGTGAAAAACTGTTTTTT. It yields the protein CASSPNPINQGGEKLFF.

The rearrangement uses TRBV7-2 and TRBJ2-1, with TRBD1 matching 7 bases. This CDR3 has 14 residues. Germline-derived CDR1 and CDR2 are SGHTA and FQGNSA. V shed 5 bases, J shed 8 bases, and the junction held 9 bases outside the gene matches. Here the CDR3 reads CASSHPQGWDEQFF. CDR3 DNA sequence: TGTGCCAGCAGCCACCCACAGGGGTGGGATGAGCAGTTCTTC.

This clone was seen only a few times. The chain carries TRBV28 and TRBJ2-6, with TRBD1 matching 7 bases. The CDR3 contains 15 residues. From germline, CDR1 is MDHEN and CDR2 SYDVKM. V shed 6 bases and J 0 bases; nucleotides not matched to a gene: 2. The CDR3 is CASRYRGSGANVLTF. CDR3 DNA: TGTGCCAGCAGGTACAGGGGCTCTGGGGCCAACGTCCTGACTTTC.

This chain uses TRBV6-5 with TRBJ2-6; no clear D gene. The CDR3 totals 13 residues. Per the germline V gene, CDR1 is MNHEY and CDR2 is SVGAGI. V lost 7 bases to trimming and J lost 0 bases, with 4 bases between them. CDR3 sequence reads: CASINSGANVLTF. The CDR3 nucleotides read TGTGCCAGCATTAACTCTGGGGCCAACGTCCTGACTTTC.

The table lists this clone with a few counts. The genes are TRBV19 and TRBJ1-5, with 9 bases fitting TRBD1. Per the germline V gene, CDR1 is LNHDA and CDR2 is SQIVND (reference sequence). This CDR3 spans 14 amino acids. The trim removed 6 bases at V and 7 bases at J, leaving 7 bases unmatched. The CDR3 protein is CASRPGQGGQPQHF. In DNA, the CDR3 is TGTGCCAGTAGGCCGGGACAGGGAGGGCAGCCCCAGCATTTT.

Here the CDR3 reads CASRSFRVLNTGELFF. The CDR3 nucleotides are TGTGCCAGCAGATCATTCAGGGTTTTGAACACCGGGGAGCTGTTTTTT. V gene TRBV27 combines with J gene TRBJ2-2, with D possibly matching TRBD1 (5 bases). V gave up 6 bases and J gave up 1 base, with 15 bases separating them. The CDR3 has 16 residues. Per germline, CDR1 MNHEY and CDR2 SMNVEV (reference sequence).

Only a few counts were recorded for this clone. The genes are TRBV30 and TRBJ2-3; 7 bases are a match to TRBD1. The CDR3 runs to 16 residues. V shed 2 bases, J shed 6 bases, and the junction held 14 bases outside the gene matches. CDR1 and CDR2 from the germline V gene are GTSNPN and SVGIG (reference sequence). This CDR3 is CAWSNWVGGRSDTQYF. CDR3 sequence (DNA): TGTGCCTGGAGTAATTGGGTAGGGGGCCGGAGTGATACGCAGTATTTT.

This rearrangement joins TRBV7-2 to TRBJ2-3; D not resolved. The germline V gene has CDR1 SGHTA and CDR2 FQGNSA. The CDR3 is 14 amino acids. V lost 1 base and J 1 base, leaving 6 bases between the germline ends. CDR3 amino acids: CASSLDTGTDTQYF. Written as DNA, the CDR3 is TGTGCCAGCAGCTTAGATACGGGCACAGATACGCAGTATTTT.

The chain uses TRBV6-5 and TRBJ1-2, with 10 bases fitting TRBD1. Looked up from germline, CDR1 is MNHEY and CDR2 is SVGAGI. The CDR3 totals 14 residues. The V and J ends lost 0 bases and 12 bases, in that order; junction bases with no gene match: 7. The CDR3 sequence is CASSYSLGQGGHTF. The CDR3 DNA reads TGTGCCAGCAGTTACTCGCTCGGACAGGGGGGCCACACCTTC.

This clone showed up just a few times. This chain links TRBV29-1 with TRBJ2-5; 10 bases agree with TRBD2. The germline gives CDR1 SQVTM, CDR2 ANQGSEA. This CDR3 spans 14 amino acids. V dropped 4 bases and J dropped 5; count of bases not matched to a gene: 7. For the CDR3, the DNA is TGCAGCGTTGGCCTAGCGGGAGCCGTTGAGACCCAGTACTTC. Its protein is CSVGLAGAVETQYF.

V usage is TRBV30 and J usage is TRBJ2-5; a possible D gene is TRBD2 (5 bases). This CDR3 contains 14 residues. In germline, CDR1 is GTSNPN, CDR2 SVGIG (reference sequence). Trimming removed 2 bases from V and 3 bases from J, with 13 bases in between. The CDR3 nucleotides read TGTGCCTGGAGTTTGAGGCGGGCAAAAGAGACCCAGTACTTC. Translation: CAWSLRRAKETQYF.

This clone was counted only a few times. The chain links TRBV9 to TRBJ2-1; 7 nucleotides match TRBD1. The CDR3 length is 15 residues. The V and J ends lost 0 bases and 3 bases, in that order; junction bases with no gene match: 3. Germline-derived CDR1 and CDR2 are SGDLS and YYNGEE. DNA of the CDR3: TGTGCCAGCAGCGTAGGTCAGGGGGTCTACAATGAGCAGTTCTTC. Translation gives CASSVGQGVYNEQFF.

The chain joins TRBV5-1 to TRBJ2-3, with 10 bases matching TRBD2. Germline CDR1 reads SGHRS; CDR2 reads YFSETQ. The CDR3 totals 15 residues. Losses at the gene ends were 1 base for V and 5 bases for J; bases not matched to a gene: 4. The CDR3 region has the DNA TGCGCCAGCAGCTTGAACAGACTAGCGGGAGATACGCAGTATTTT. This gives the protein CASSLNRLAGDTQYF. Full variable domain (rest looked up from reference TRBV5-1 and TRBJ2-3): KAGVTQTPRYLIKTRGQQVTLSCSPISGHRSVSWYQQTPGQGLQFLFEYFSETQRNKGNFPGRFSGRQFSNSRSEMNVSTLELGDSALYLCASSLNRLAGDTQYFGPGTRLTVL.

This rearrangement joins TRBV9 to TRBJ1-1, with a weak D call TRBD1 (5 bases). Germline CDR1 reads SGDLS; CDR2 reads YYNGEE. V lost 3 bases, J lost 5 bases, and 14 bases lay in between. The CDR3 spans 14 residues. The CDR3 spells CASSGGGSRTEAFF. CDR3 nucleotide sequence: TGTGCCAGCAGCGGGGGGGGAAGTAGGACTGAAGCTTTCTTT.

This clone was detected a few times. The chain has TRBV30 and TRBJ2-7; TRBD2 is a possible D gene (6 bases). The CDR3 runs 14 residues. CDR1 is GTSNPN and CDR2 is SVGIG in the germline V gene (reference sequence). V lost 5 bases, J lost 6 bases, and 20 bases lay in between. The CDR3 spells CAWALGGPGREQYF. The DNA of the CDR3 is TGTGCCTGGGCTCTCGGGGGACCTGGCCGCGAGCAGTACTTC.